This TCR beta chain was profiled in a study of T cell responses to AZD1222 COVID-19 vaccine. The CDR3 loop spans 15 amino acids. The V and J ends lost 3 bases and 8 bases respectively, with 17 bases between them. Germline CDR1 is SGHNT and CDR2 is YENEEA. The assay was immunoSEQ multiplex PCR, and TCRdb's table has in-frame clones only and misses some. The data show 100,000 to 150,000 clones, more than 80% seen once. This chain links TRBV11-3 with TRBJ2-1; D gene ambiguous. Specimen: peripheral blood, collected on day 0 of AZD1222 vaccination. This clonotype was sampled from an adult in good health. CDR3 coding DNA: TGTGCCAGCAGCTTGGGCCTACGGTCTTTCGATGAGCAGTTCTTC. It translates to CASSLGLRSFDEQFF.